What follows are 13 T cell receptor beta chains derived from one specimen sequenced in a study of CD8 T cells in Susac syndrome. RNA, at 0.5 to 1 ug, was reverse transcribed with random hexamers. Each CDR3 protein is one row after TCRdb ran MiXCR on the immunoSEQ multiplex PCR reads. The data show tens of thousands of distinct CDR3 sequences, with roughly 94% seen just once and less than 0.4% held by the top ten. The sample consisted of CD4+ T cells from PBMCs. The receptors stem from a human donor with Susac syndrome.

The chain's CDR3 is CASSGTGTGGEQPQHF. The CDR3 coding sequence is TGTGCCAGCAGTGGGACCGGGACAGGGGGCGAGCAGCCCCAGCATTTT. This rearrangement joins TRBV6-1 to TRBJ1-5; TRBD1 matches 12 bases. V lost 4 bases and J lost 7; bases outside the gene matches: 8. The germline V gene encodes CDR1 MNHNS and CDR2 SASEGT. This CDR3 region has 16 residues.

J is TRBJ2-7 and V is TRBV6-5; D gene unclear. This CDR3 region has 10 residues. Trimming stripped 10 bases from V and 7 bases from J, with 11 bases between. In germline, CDR1 is MNHEY, CDR2 SVGAGI. In DNA form, the CDR3 reads TGTGCCAAAGGGCGACAAGAGCAGTACTTC. As protein: CAKGRQEQYF.

The chain recombines TRBV30 with TRBJ1-1; maybe TRBD1 (6 bases). This CDR3 spans 14 amino acids. Germline V gene sequence: CDR1 GTSNPN, CDR2 SVGIG (reference sequence). Trimming stripped 1 base from V and 4 bases from J, with 13 bases between. CDR3 DNA: TGTGCCTGGAGTGCCCCAACAGGGAGCACTGAAGCTTTCTTT. Encoded protein: CAWSAPTGSTEAFF.

This chain links TRBV12-3 or TRBV12-4 with TRBJ1-5; D gene unclear. This CDR3 has 14 residues. V was pared by 2 bases and J by 4 bases, with 9 bases between. CDR3 DNA: TGTGCCAGCAGTTTAAGTCTCTGGAATCAGCCCCAGCATTTT. Protein product: CASSLSLWNQPQHF.

The V gene is TRBV19, the J gene TRBJ2-7; the D is unclear. The CDR3 sequence is 14 residues long. The V gene's germline CDR1 is LNHDA and CDR2 SQIVND (reference sequence). V lost 6 bases, J lost 0 bases, and 12 bases lay in between. The chain's CDR3 is CASRPDARSYEQYF. The DNA of the CDR3 is TGTGCCAGTAGACCCGACGCCCGCTCCTACGAGCAGTACTTC. The whole variable domain, filled in from reference TRBV19 and TRBJ2-7, reads DGGITQSPKYLFRKEGQNVTLSCEQNLNHDAMYWYRQDPGQGLRLIYYSQIVNDFQKGDIAEGYSVSREKKESFPLTVTSAQKNPTAFYLCASRPDARSYEQYFGPGTRLTVT.

This chain uses TRBV5-4 with TRBJ2-7; a possible D gene is TRBD1 (5 bases). The CDR3 contains 14 residues. The germline gives CDR1 SGHNT, CDR2 YYREEE (reference sequence). V gave up 6 bases and J gave up 2 bases, with 15 bases separating them. CDR3 nucleotides: TGTGCCAGCACCTCGGAGCTAGGGGCCTACGAGCAGTACTTC. This gives the protein CASTSELGAYEQYF.

This rearrangement joins TRBV20-1 to TRBJ1-5; the D gene is possibly TRBD1 (6 bases). Germline CDR1 and CDR2: DFQATT and SNEGSKA (reference sequence). There are 15 residues in the CDR3. Trimming removed 6 bases from V and 4 bases from J, with 19 bases in between. The CDR3 DNA reads as TGCAGTGCCCCTCCCCTGGACAGTCAAAATCAGCCCCAGCATTTT. Translated, it gives CSAPPLDSQNQPQHF.

J is TRBJ2-1 and V is TRBV28; D is unresolved. Germline V gives CDR1 MDHEN, CDR2 SYDVKM. V was trimmed by 8 bases and J by 3 bases, leaving 17 bases between them. This CDR3 is 15 amino acids long. The CDR3 reads CASDARERYYNEQFF. In DNA form, the CDR3 reads TGTGCCAGCGATGCTCGCGAACGCTACTACAATGAGCAGTTCTTC. The full variable domain, with the rest looked up from reference TRBV28 and TRBJ2-1, is DVKVTQSSRYLVKRTGEKVFLECVQDMDHENMFWYRQDPGLGLRLIYFSYDVKMKEKGDIPEGYSVSREKKERFSLILESASTNQTSMYLCASDARERYYNEQFFGPGTRLTVL.

The count of this clonotype is one. The chain combines TRBV18 with TRBJ1-5; 7 positions agree with TRBD1. V lost 3 bases to trimming and J lost 3 bases; unmatched junction nucleotides: 2. From germline, CDR1 is KGHSH and CDR2 LQKENI. The CDR3 runs 14 residues. CDR3 sequence (DNA): TGTGCCAGCTCACCGACAGGGTTCAATCAGCCCCAGCATTTT. This translates into CASSPTGFNQPQHF.

This rearrangement joins TRBV18 to TRBJ1-1, with D uncertain. Looked up from germline, CDR1 is KGHSH and CDR2 is LQKENI. V lost 3 bases, J lost 1 base, and 6 bases lay in between. CDR3 length equals 13 residues. CDR3 residues: CASSPYGNTEAFF. The CDR3 DNA reads as TGTGCCAGCTCACCCTATGGGAACACTGAAGCTTTCTTT.

The chain recombines TRBV6-1 with TRBJ1-2; weak D call: TRBD1 (5 bases). This CDR3 comprises 17 residues. The V gene's germline CDR1 is MNHNS and CDR2 SASEGT. Trimming pared 1 base from V and 6 bases from J, leaving 21 bases between. In DNA, the CDR3 is TGTGCCAGCAGTGAAGGGGGGGGGACGGCTGCTCGCGATGGCTACACCTTC. Protein product: CASSEGGGTAARDGYTF.

The chain combines TRBV29-1 with TRBJ1-2, with 7 bases that match TRBD1. The CDR3 loop spans 12 amino acids. V shed 4 bases and J 4 bases; nucleotides not matched to a gene: 3. Germline-derived CDR1 and CDR2 are SQVTM and ANQGSEA. The CDR3 here is CSVARGLYGYTF. The CDR3 DNA follows: TGCAGCGTTGCAAGGGGGCTCTATGGCTACACCTTC. The full variable domain, its missing parts supplied by reference TRBV29-1 and TRBJ1-2, is SAVISQKPSRDICQRGTSLTIQCQVDSQVTMMFWYRQQPGQSLTLIATANQGSEATYESGFVIDKFPISRPNLTFSTLTVSNMSPEDSSIYLCSVARGLYGYTFGSGTRLTVV.

The table lists this clonotype with a count of one. This rearrangement joins TRBV7-6 to TRBJ2-1; D is possibly TRBD1 (5 bases). Germline CDR1 is SGHVS and CDR2 is FNYEAQ. Between the trimmed V and J ends, which lost 3 bases and 8 bases, there was a span of 8 bases. This CDR3 is 12 amino acids long. CDR3 sequence: CASSLDIDEQFF. CDR3 sequence (DNA): TGTGCCAGCAGCTTGGACATAGATGAGCAGTTCTTC.